This passage covers 19 T cell receptor beta chains from one sample sequenced in a study of cytomegalovirus exposure and HLA in healthy donors. 13 Jbeta primers and 60 Vbeta primers were used for the PCR. Measured with immunoSEQ multiplex PCR; TCRdb has only the in-frame clones, and not every one. The sample lists around 140,000 clones, roughly 80% occurring once. The sequenced material came from PBMCs. These receptors were collected from a man aged 35-49 years in good health and CMV-seronegative.

V is TRBV6-5 and J is TRBJ2-5, with 7 bases identical to TRBD1. The end of the DNA is better explained by TRBJ2-7, so the J call may be wrong. The CDR3 runs to 14 residues. Germline CDR1 is MNHEY and CDR2 is SVGAGI. DNA of the CDR3: TGTGCCAGCAGCTACGGACAGGTTCGGGACGAGCAGTACTTC. This gives the protein CASSYGQVRDEQYF.

This chain uses TRBV11-2 with TRBJ1-2, with TRBD1 matching 7 bases. The V segment lost 4 bases and the J segment 4 bases; nucleotides outside the gene matches: 6. CDR1 and CDR2 from the germline V gene are SGHAT and FQNNGV. CDR3 length equals 14 residues. CDR3 coding DNA: TGTGCCAGCAGCTCAAACAGGGGTGTCTATGGCTACACCTTC. It encodes CASSSNRGVYGYTF.

This clone is a singleton in its sample. The chain combines TRBV5-6 with TRBJ2-1; D is possibly TRBD1 (6 bases). From germline, CDR1 is SGHDT and CDR2 YYEEEE. CDR3 length: 15 residues. Trimming took off 3 bases at V and 2 bases at J, with 12 bases between the two ends. Here the CDR3 DNA reads TGTGCCAGCAGCTCCGGGACATCGCCCTACAATGAGCAGTTCTTC. Residues: CASSSGTSPYNEQFF.

V usage is TRBV19 and J usage is TRBJ1-4; perhaps TRBD1 as D (6 bases). The V gene's germline CDR1 is LNHDA and CDR2 SQIVND (reference sequence). CDR3 size: 17 residues. Trimming stripped 5 bases from V and 1 base from J, with 17 bases between. CDR3 protein: CASSVAARGLTNEKLFF. In DNA, the CDR3 is TGTGCCAGTAGTGTAGCAGCCAGGGGCTTAACTAATGAAAAACTGTTTTTT.

The chain uses TRBV19 and TRBJ2-1; D call uncertain. Germline lookup yields CDR1 LNHDA and CDR2 SQIVND (reference sequence). V lost 0 bases and J lost 0, with 18 bases in between. This CDR3 contains 19 residues. The CDR3 DNA reads TGTGCCAGTAGTATAGATCGAGTTACTGGTTCAGGCTCCTACAATGAGCAGTTCTTC. Translation gives CASSIDRVTGSGSYNEQFF.

The chain joins TRBV9 to TRBJ2-2; 8 bases match TRBD1. The CDR3 consists of 17 residues. V lost 3 bases to trimming and J lost 1 base; unmatched junction nucleotides: 8. Germline V gene sequence: CDR1 SGDLS, CDR2 YYNGEE. The chain's CDR3 is CASSGPRGQGNTGELFF. The CDR3 DNA follows: TGTGCCAGCAGCGGACCCCGAGGACAGGGGAACACCGGGGAGCTGTTTTTT.

The sample holds one count of this clone. This chain joins TRBV11-2 and TRBJ2-3, with unresolved D. The ends were cut back, 1 base at V and 11 bases at J, with 10 bases in the middle. Looked up from germline, CDR1 is SGHAT and CDR2 is FQNNGV. There are 12 residues in the CDR3. The CDR3 region is CASSLVVSQQYF. CDR3 nucleotides: TGTGCCAGCAGCTTAGTGGTTAGTCAGCAGTATTTT.

V usage is TRBV29-1 and J usage is TRBJ2-5; 7 nucleotides line up with TRBD1. CDR3 size: 12 residues. J lost 5 bases, V lost 8 bases, and 8 bases had no gene match. Germline V gene sequence: CDR1 SQVTM, CDR2 ANQGSEA. The CDR3 here is CSIVQGSETQYF. The CDR3 DNA is TGCAGCATTGTACAGGGGAGCGAGACCCAGTACTTC.

V is TRBV7-3 and J is TRBJ2-1, with a weak D call TRBD2 (5 bases). The ends were cut back, 5 bases at V and 0 bases at J, with 8 bases in the middle. This CDR3 contains 14 residues. The germline V gene encodes CDR1 SGHTA and CDR2 FQGTGA. The CDR3 DNA reads as TGTGCCAGCAGCGTAGCGCCCTCCTACAATGAGCAGTTCTTC. Its protein product is CASSVAPSYNEQFF.

This chain joins TRBV9 and TRBJ1-5; 11 bases are a match to TRBD1. Germline V gives CDR1 SGDLS, CDR2 YYNGEE. The length of the CDR3 is 15 residues. J lost 9 bases, V lost 0 bases, and 5 bases had no gene match. The CDR3 protein is CASSVGVDRGRPQHF. The CDR3 nucleotides are TGTGCCAGCAGCGTAGGTGTGGACAGGGGGCGGCCCCAGCATTTT.

The V and J genes are TRBV9 and TRBJ1-1; TRBD1 agrees at 8 bases. J lost 11 bases, V lost 3 bases, and 9 bases had no gene match. From germline, CDR1 is SGDLS and CDR2 YYNGEE. CDR3 length: 13 residues. The CDR3 reads CASSAGQGDAAFF. CDR3 nucleotide sequence: TGTGCCAGCAGCGCCGGACAGGGAGACGCGGCTTTCTTT.

V and J are TRBV9 and TRBJ2-4; D is undetermined. V lost 0 bases to trimming and J lost 6 bases, with 7 bases between them. The CDR3 spans 13 residues. CDR1 is SGDLS, CDR2 YYNGEE, per germline. CDR3 sequence (DNA): TGTGCCAGCAGCGTAGAGCCGGGAAACATTCAGTACTTC. It codes for CASSVEPGNIQYF.

The rearrangement uses TRBV7-2 and TRBJ2-5; 11 bases fit TRBD1. There are 17 residues in the CDR3. The V segment lost 2 bases and the J segment 6 bases; nucleotides outside the gene matches: 11. Germline CDR1 reads SGHTA; CDR2 reads FQGNSA. CDR3 in DNA: TGTGCCAGCAGCTTATACGGAGGGACAGGGGGGAAAAAGACCCAGTACTTC. Its translation: CASSLYGGTGGKKTQYF.

Of note for this clone: A read error may produce the germline difference seen at one junction end. The chain combines TRBV5-6 with TRBJ2-7; D unclear. The germline gives CDR1 SGHDT, CDR2 YYEEEE. The CDR3 runs to 15 residues. The CDR3 DNA is TGTGCCAGCAGCTTGTTTAACGATGTCGGGTACGAGCGGTACTTC. Amino acids: CASSLFNDVGYERYF.

The sample holds a few counts of this clone. V is TRBV4-3 and J is TRBJ1-5; possible D gene TRBD1, 6 bases. This CDR3 has 15 amino acids. Trimming took off 2 bases at V and 4 bases at J, with 12 bases between the two ends. Germline-derived CDR1 and CDR2 are LGHNA and YSLEER. In DNA form, the CDR3 reads TGCGCCAGCAGCCAAAGGCACAGGGATAATCAGCCCCAGCATTTT. Amino acid sequence: CASSQRHRDNQPQHF.

The CDR3 sequence is CASSLGIDWPYEQYF. The CDR3, as DNA: TGTGCCAGCAGCTTAGGCATAGACTGGCCCTACGAGCAGTACTTC. This rearrangement joins TRBV7-9 to TRBJ2-7; unclear D gene. With 1 base removed from V and 2 bases from J, the gap between germline ends came to 12 bases. The CDR3 length is 15 residues. Germline V gene lookup returns CDR1 SEHNR and CDR2 FQNEAQ (reference sequence).

The CDR3 nucleotides are TGTGCCAGCAGGCGGGACAGGGATAATGAAAAACTGTTTTTT. This sequence encodes CASRRDRDNEKLFF. The V gene is TRBV27, the J gene TRBJ1-4; 9 nucleotides line up with TRBD1. V lost 6 bases, J lost 4 bases, and 3 bases stayed unmatched. This CDR3 contains 14 residues. CDR1 MNHEY and CDR2 SMNVEV come from the germline V gene (reference sequence).

The chain carries TRBV18 and TRBJ1-4, with a possible D match to TRBD1 (6 bases). Germline V gene data show CDR1 as KGHSH and CDR2 as LQKENI. Trimming took 0 bases from V and 5 from J, leaving 13 bases between them. There are 16 residues in the CDR3. The CDR3, as DNA: TGTGCCAGCTCACCACCGTCCACAGGGTTGAATGAAAAACTGTTTTTT. It is translated as CASSPPSTGLNEKLFF. Variable domain in full (rest from reference TRBV18 and TRBJ1-4): NAGVMQNPRHLVRRRGQEARLRCSPMKGHSHVYWYRQLPEEGLKFMVYLQKENIIDESGMPKERFSAEFPKEGPSILRIQQVVRGDSAAYFCASSPPSTGLNEKLFFGSGTQLSVL.

The J gene is TRBJ2-2, the V gene TRBV9; maybe TRBD1 (7 bases). CDR1 is SGDLS, CDR2 YYNGEE, per germline. The length of the CDR3 is 14 residues. Trimming took off 4 bases at V and 7 bases at J, with 14 bases between the two ends. Here the CDR3 reads CASSSNQGGGELFF. CDR3 nucleotides: TGTGCCAGCAGCTCCAATCAGGGGGGCGGGGAGCTGTTTTTT.